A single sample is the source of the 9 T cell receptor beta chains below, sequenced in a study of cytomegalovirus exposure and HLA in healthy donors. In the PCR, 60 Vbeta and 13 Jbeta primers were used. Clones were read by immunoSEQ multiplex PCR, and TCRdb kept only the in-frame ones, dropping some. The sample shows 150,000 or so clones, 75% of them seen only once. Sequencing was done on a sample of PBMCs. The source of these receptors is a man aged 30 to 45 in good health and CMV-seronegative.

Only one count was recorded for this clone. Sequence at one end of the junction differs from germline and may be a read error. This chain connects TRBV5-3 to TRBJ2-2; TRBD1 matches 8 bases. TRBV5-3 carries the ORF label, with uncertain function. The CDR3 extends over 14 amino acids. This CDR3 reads CASADRANTGELFF. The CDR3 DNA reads TGTGCCAGCGCGGACAGGGCGAATACCGGGGAGCTGTTTTTT.

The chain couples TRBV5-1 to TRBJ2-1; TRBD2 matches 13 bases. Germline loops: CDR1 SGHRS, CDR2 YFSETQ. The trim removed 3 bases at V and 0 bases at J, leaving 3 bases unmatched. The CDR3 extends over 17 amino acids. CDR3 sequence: CASSYRTSGGSYNEQFF. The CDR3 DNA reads TGCGCCAGCAGCTACCGGACTAGCGGGGGCTCCTACAATGAGCAGTTCTTC.

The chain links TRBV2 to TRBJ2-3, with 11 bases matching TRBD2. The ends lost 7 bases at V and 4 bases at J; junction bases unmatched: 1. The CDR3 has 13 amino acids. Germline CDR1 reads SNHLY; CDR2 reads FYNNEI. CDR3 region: CASILAGADTQYF. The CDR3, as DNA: TGTGCCAGCATACTAGCGGGGGCAGATACGCAGTATTTT. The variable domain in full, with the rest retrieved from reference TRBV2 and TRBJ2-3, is EPEVTQTPSHQVTQMGQEVILRCVPISNHLYFYWYRQILGQKVEFLVSFYNNEISEKSEIFDDQFSVERPDGSNFTLKIRSTKLEDSAMYFCASILAGADTQYFGPGTRLTVL.

The DNA for the CDR3 is TGTGCCAGCAGTTTACAGTTGAACACTGAAGCTTTCTTT. This translates into CASSLQLNTEAFF. This chain connects TRBV27 to TRBJ1-1, with D unclear. The germline gives CDR1 MNHEY, CDR2 SMNVEV (reference sequence). The CDR3 extends over 13 amino acids. V lost 2 bases and J 0 bases, leaving 4 bases between the germline ends.

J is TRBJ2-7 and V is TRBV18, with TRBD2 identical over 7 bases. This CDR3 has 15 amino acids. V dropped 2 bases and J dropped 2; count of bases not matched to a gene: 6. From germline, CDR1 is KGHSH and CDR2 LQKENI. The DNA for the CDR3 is TGTGCCAGCTCACCATGGGCTAGCGGAGCCTACGAGCAGTACTTC. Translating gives CASSPWASGAYEQYF.

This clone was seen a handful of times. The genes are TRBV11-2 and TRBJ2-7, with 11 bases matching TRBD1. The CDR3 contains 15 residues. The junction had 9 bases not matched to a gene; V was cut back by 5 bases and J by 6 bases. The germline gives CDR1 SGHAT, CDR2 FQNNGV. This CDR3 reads CASSPGQGGFGEQYF. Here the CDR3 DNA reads TGTGCCAGCAGCCCGGGACAGGGGGGGTTCGGCGAGCAGTACTTC.

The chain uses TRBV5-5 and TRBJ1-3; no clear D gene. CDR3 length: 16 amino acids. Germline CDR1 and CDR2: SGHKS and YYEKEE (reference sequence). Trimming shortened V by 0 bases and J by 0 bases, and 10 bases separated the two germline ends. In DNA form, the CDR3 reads TGTGCCAGCAGCTTGGCCACGTCGAGCTCTGGAAACACCATATATTTT. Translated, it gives CASSLATSSSGNTIYF.

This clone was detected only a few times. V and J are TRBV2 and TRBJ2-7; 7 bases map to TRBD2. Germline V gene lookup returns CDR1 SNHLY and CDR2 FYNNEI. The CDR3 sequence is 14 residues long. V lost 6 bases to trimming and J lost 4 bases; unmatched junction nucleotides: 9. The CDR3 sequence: CASSLRGTIYEQYF. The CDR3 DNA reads TGTGCCAGCAGCTTACGCGGGACTATTTACGAGCAGTACTTC.

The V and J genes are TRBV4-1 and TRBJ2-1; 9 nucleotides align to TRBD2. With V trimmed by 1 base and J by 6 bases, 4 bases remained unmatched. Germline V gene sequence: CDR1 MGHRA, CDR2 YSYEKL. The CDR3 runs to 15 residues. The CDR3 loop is CASSQGTSVINEQFF. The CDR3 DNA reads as TGCGCCAGCAGCCAAGGGACTAGCGTTATCAATGAGCAGTTCTTC.